The 26 T cell receptor beta chains below come from one sample, sequenced in a study of OX40 agonist ivuxolimab in advanced cancers. Clones were read by immunoSEQ multiplex PCR, and TCRdb kept only the in-frame ones, dropping some. The repertoire includes tens of thousands of clones, 65% to 90% of them detected once, and 0.85% to 0.95% sits in the top ten. The starting material was CD4+ or CD8+ T cells sorted from blood, obtained in a trial of the OX40 agonist ivuxolimab. The receptors shown here come from an adult with an advanced solid tumor such as melanoma, head and neck, liver or kidney cancer.

The V call is TRBV27, the J call TRBJ1-5; no clear D gene. Trimming left V 0 bases short and J 5 bases short, with 8 bases between. CDR1 MNHEY and CDR2 SMNVEV come from the germline V gene (reference sequence). The CDR3 sequence is 14 residues long. The CDR3 DNA sequence: TGTGCCAGCAGTTTATCTGGCCTCGATCAGCCCCAGCATTTT. It yields the protein CASSLSGLDQPQHF.

The CDR3 coding sequence is TGTGCCAATGACAGGGTTAACTATGGCTACACCTTC. Protein product: CANDRVNYGYTF. This chain connects TRBV5-8 to TRBJ1-2; TRBD1 aligns across 7 bases. Germline V CDR1 and CDR2: SGHTS, YDEGEE. This CDR3 has 12 residues. V shed 9 bases, J shed 1 base, and the junction held 3 bases outside the gene matches.

This clone turned up a few times. The gene calls are TRBV4-1 and TRBJ2-7, with 10 nucleotides matching TRBD2. Germline loops: CDR1 MGHRA, CDR2 YSYEKL. Germline trimming cut 6 bases from V and 4 bases from J; bases unmatched to any gene: 18. There are 18 residues in the CDR3. DNA of the CDR3: TGCGCCAGCAGTCCTAAAGGTTATCAGGGACTAGCGTTTTACGAGCAGTACTTC. Its protein is CASSPKGYQGLAFYEQYF.

The chain recombines TRBV18 with TRBJ1-2; TRBD1 matches at 7 bases. The trim removed 0 bases at V and 4 bases at J, leaving 5 bases unmatched. Germline CDR1 and CDR2: KGHSH and LQKENI. This CDR3 has 15 amino acids. The CDR3 spells CASSPPSAGGYGYTF. The CDR3 DNA sequence: TGTGCCAGCTCACCACCGAGCGCAGGGGGCTATGGCTACACCTTC.

This clone was seen a handful of times. V gene TRBV9 combines with J gene TRBJ1-1; unclear D gene. The germline gives CDR1 SGDLS, CDR2 YYNGEE. Trimming pared 0 bases from V and 6 bases from J, leaving 9 bases between. The CDR3 is 13 amino acids. The CDR3 protein is CASSVGGRAEAFF. For the CDR3, the DNA is TGTGCCAGCAGCGTAGGAGGACGCGCTGAAGCTTTCTTT.

The DNA for the CDR3 is TGTGCCAGCAGCTTTCATCCCTCGGAAGAGACCCAGTACTTC. Encoded protein: CASSFHPSEETQYF. V is TRBV7-7 and J is TRBJ2-5; D not certain. CDR1 is SSHAT and CDR2 is FNYEAQ in the germline V gene (reference sequence). The CDR3 length is 14 residues. V was shortened by 3 bases and J by 3 bases, with 11 bases between the two germline ends.

About this clone: This same CDR3 is encoded by further DNA sequences in the sample. V and J are TRBV29-1 and TRBJ1-1; D might be TRBD1 (6 bases). Trimming shortened V by 3 bases and J by 2 bases, and 7 bases separated the two germline ends. The CDR3 totals 12 residues. The germline gives CDR1 SQVTM, CDR2 ANQGSEA. This chain's CDR3 is CSVDRGNTEAFF. Here the CDR3 DNA reads TGCAGCGTTGACAGGGGTAACACTGAAGCTTTCTTT.

This sequence joins TRBV28 and TRBJ2-3; maybe TRBD2 (5 bases). The ends were cut back, 5 bases at V and 5 bases at J, with 20 bases in the middle. CDR3 length: 16 amino acids. CDR1 MDHEN and CDR2 SYDVKM come from the germline V gene. The CDR3 sequence: CASSTPIRGVGDTQYF. The CDR3 DNA reads TGTGCCAGCAGTACTCCTATTCGGGGAGTAGGAGATACGCAGTATTTT.

V is TRBV10-3 and J is TRBJ1-6, with no clear D. The CDR3 has 16 residues. Germline values: CDR1 ENHRY, CDR2 SYGVKD. V gave up 0 bases and J gave up 6 bases, with 12 bases separating them. CDR3 region: CAISESAGPGNSPLHF. The CDR3 DNA is TGTGCCATCAGTGAGTCGGCAGGTCCAGGTAATTCACCCCTCCACTTT.

The chain carries TRBV2 and TRBJ1-6; maybe TRBD1 (5 bases). The germline CDR1 and CDR2 sequences are SNHLY and FYNNEI. The CDR3 contains 13 residues. Trimming removed 4 bases at V and 7 bases at J, with 8 bases between. The CDR3 loop reads CASSGTGNSPLHF. The CDR3 nucleotides read TGTGCCAGCAGTGGAACAGGAAATTCACCCCTCCACTTT. The variable domain in full, with the rest retrieved from reference TRBV2 and TRBJ1-6, is EPEVTQTPSHQVTQMGQEVILRCVPISNHLYFYWYRQILGQKVEFLVSFYNNEISEKSEIFDDQFSVERPDGSNFTLKIRSTKLEDSAMYFCASSGTGNSPLHFGNGTRLTVT.

The V and J genes are TRBV11-2 and TRBJ2-5; maybe TRBD2 (5 bases). Germline CDR1 and CDR2: SGHAT and FQNNGV. This CDR3 is built from 14 residues. Deletions cut 2 bases from V and 3 bases from J, with 10 bases between. The CDR3 DNA is TGTGCCAGCAGCTTACACGAGGGTAAAGAGACCCAGTACTTC. This encodes CASSLHEGKETQYF.

This chain connects TRBV20-1 to TRBJ1-2; the D is unclear. This CDR3 region has 10 residues. Per the germline V gene, CDR1 is DFQATT and CDR2 is SNEGSKA (reference sequence). V was pared by 3 bases and J by 8 bases, with 7 bases between. The chain's CDR3 is CSASSFGYTF. Written as DNA, the CDR3 is TGCAGTGCTAGCTCGTTCGGCTACACCTTC.

The chain couples TRBV18 to TRBJ1-1; maybe TRBD1 (5 bases). V lost 4 bases and J lost 2, with 11 bases in between. This CDR3 region has 14 residues. Per the germline V gene, CDR1 is KGHSH and CDR2 is LQKENI. CDR3 DNA: TGTGCCAGCTCACTACAGGATTCAAACACTGAAGCTTTCTTT. Translating it yields CASSLQDSNTEAFF.

The V call is TRBV6-5, the J call TRBJ1-1; D gene ambiguous. Germline-derived CDR1 and CDR2 are MNHEY and SVGAGI. This CDR3 is 15 amino acids long. Trimming removed 6 bases from V and 1 base from J, with 15 bases in between. The CDR3 reads CASRQGGLGNTEAFF. The CDR3 DNA follows: TGTGCCAGCAGGCAAGGCGGTCTTGGGAACACTGAAGCTTTCTTT.

The chain has TRBV6-5 and TRBJ1-1, with 7 bases identical to TRBD1. The V gene end was trimmed by 4 bases and the J gene end by 5 bases; junction bases not matched to a gene: 10. The germline V gene encodes CDR1 MNHEY and CDR2 SVGAGI. CDR3 length equals 15 residues. The CDR3 nucleotides are TGTGCCAGCAGTTTCGAACCACCCAGGGGGACTGAAGCTTTCTTT. Translated, it gives CASSFEPPRGTEAFF.

The chain is built from TRBV5-1 and TRBJ2-3, with 11 bases lining up with TRBD2. With V trimmed by 2 bases and J by 0 bases, 2 bases remained unmatched. This CDR3 contains 16 residues. CDR1 and CDR2 (germline): SGHRS, YFSETQ. CDR3 bases: TGCGCCAGCAGCTTACTAGCGGGGGCAAGCACAGATACGCAGTATTTT. The encoded protein is CASSLLAGASTDTQYF. Full variable domain (remainder filled in from reference TRBV5-1 and TRBJ2-3): KAGVTQTPRYLIKTRGQQVTLSCSPISGHRSVSWYQQTPGQGLQFLFEYFSETQRNKGNFPGRFSGRQFSNSRSEMNVSTLELGDSALYLCASSLLAGASTDTQYFGPGTRLTVL.

The chain links TRBV29-1 to TRBJ2-7; D is ambiguous. The CDR3 spans 10 residues. Trimming removed 5 bases from V and 3 bases from J, with 5 bases in between. Germline values: CDR1 SQVTM, CDR2 ANQGSEA. In DNA, the CDR3 is TGCAGCGTTATAGGCTACGAGCAGTACTTC. Protein sequence: CSVIGYEQYF.

V and J are TRBV27 and TRBJ2-6, with 11 nucleotides matching TRBD1. The CDR3 totals 21 residues. Germline loops: CDR1 MNHEY, CDR2 SMNVEV (reference sequence). The V segment lost 2 bases and the J segment 0 bases; nucleotides outside the gene matches: 12. The CDR3, as DNA: TGTGCCAGCAGTTTACCCCGGCTGGACAGGGGGCCAAACTCTGGGGCCAACGTCCTGACTTTC. It specifies CASSLPRLDRGPNSGANVLTF. The full variable domain, completed using reference TRBV27 and TRBJ2-6, is EAQVTQNPRYLITVTGKKLTVTCSQNMNHEYMSWYRQDPGLGLRQIYYSMNVEVTDKGDVPEGYKVSRKEKRNFPLILESPSPNQTSLYFCASSLPRLDRGPNSGANVLTFGAGSRLTVL.

This sequence joins TRBV12-5 and TRBJ2-7; the D gene is possibly TRBD1 (6 bases). The CDR3 totals 14 residues. Trimming took off 1 base at V and 4 bases at J, with 11 bases between the two ends. Germline CDR1 LGHNT, CDR2 FRNRAP. CDR3 in DNA: TGTGCTAGTGGTTTGGGACGGGACAAGTACGAGCAGTACTTC. It codes for CASGLGRDKYEQYF.

The chain couples TRBV2 to TRBJ2-5; D is unclear. TRBJ2-7 explains the end of the DNA better; the J call may be wrong. The germline V gene encodes CDR1 SNHLY and CDR2 FYNNEI. The CDR3 is 11 amino acids. This CDR3 reads CASSVKYEQYF. The CDR3 nucleotides are TGTGCCAGCAGTGTAAAATACGAGCAGTACTTC.

Concerning this clone: The junction shows a germline mismatch at one end, possibly a read error. J is TRBJ2-1 and V is TRBV20-1, with no clear D. The CDR3 has 11 residues. Germline-derived CDR1 and CDR2 are DFQATT and SNEGSKA (reference sequence). As DNA, the CDR3 is TGCAGTGCCCCAGAAAAACAGTCCCTCATCTTC. Its translation: CSAPEKQSLIF.

The chain links TRBV5-8 to TRBJ2-3; a weak D match, TRBD2 (5 bases). CDR3 length: 13 amino acids. The germline V gene encodes CDR1 SGHTS and CDR2 YDEGEE. The germline V and J ends were trimmed by 3 bases and 6 bases, with 11 bases remaining between them. The CDR3: CASSSQTGDTQYF. For the CDR3, the DNA is TGTGCCAGCAGCTCACAAACGGGGGATACGCAGTATTTT.

As concerns this clone: The sample has other DNA sequences that encode this CDR3 too. The V gene is TRBV6-6, the J gene TRBJ2-7, with D perhaps TRBD1 (6 bases). The CDR3 covers 14 residues. In germline, CDR1 is MNHNY, CDR2 SVGAGI (reference sequence). V was cut by 0 bases and J by 1 base, with 7 bases left in between. Here the CDR3 DNA reads TGTGCCAGCAGTTACTCCGACAGGTCCTACGAGCAGTACTTC. Its protein product is CASSYSDRSYEQYF.

The chain uses TRBV28 and TRBJ1-5; D perhaps matches TRBD1 (5 bases). Looked up from germline, CDR1 is MDHEN and CDR2 is SYDVKM. This CDR3 is built from 17 residues. Trimming stripped 2 bases from V and 7 bases from J, with 21 bases between. The CDR3 spells CASSLTRDGSPRQPQHF. The CDR3 DNA sequence: TGTGCCAGCAGTTTAACCAGGGATGGGTCCCCTCGGCAGCCCCAGCATTTT.

The genes are TRBV15 and TRBJ2-5; tentative D call: TRBD2 (5 bases). Germline V lookup: CDR1 LNHNV, CDR2 YYDKDF (reference sequence). The CDR3 has 14 amino acids. V lost 1 base and J lost 1, with 7 bases in between. CDR3 DNA sequence: TGTGCCACCAGCAGAGGGACTTCCCAAGAGACCCAGTACTTC. This translates into CATSRGTSQETQYF.

This chain joins TRBV28 and TRBJ2-1; 9 bases line up with TRBD2. Per germline, CDR1 MDHEN and CDR2 SYDVKM. Unmatched junction bases numbered 6, after V lost 9 bases and J lost 6 bases. CDR3 size: 13 residues. CDR3 sequence reads: CASGRTSVNEQFF. CDR3 coding DNA: TGTGCCAGTGGGAGGACTAGCGTCAATGAGCAGTTCTTC.